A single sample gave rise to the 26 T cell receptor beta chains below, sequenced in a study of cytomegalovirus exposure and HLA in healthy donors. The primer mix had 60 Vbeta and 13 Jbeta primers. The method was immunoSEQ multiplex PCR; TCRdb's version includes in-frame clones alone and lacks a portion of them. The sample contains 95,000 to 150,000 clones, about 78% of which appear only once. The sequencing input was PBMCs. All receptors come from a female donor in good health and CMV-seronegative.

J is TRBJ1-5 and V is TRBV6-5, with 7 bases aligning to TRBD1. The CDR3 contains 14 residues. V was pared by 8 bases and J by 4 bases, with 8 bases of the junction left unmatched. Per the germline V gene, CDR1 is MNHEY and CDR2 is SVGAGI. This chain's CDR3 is CASEANRGNQPQHF. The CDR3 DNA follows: TGTGCCAGCGAAGCCAACAGGGGAAATCAGCCCCAGCATTTT.

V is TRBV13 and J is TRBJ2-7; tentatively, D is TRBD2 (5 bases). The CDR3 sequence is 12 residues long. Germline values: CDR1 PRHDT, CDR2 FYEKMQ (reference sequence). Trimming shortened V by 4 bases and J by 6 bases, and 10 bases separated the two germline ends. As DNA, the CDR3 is TGTGCCAGCAGCTGGCCCCGGGGCGAGCAGTACTTC. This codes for CASSWPRGEQYF.

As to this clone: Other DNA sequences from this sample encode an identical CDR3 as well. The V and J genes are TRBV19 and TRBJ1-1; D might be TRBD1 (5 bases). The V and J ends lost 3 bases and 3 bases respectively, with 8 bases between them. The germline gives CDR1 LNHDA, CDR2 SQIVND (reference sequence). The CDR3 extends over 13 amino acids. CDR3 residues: CASSIKGDTEAFF. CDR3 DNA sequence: TGTGCCAGTAGTATTAAAGGGGACACTGAAGCTTTCTTT. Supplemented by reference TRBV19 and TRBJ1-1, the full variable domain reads DGGITQSPKYLFRKEGQNVTLSCEQNLNHDAMYWYRQDPGQGLRLIYYSQIVNDFQKGDIAEGYSVSREKKESFPLTVTSAQKNPTAFYLCASSIKGDTEAFFGQGTRLTVV.

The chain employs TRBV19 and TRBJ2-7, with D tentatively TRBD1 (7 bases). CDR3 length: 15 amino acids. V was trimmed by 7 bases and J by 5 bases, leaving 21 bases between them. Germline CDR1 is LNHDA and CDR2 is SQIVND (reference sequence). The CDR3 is CASNQGGAYPDEQYF. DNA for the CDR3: TGTGCCAGTAACCAGGGGGGAGCATATCCTGACGAGCAGTACTTC.

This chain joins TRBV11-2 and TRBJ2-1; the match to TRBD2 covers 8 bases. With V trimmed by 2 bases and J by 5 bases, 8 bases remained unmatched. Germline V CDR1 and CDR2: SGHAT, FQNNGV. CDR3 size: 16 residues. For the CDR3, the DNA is TGTGCCAGCAGCTTATACTCGGGAGGGCTCAACAATGAGCAGTTCTTC. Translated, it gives CASSLYSGGLNNEQFF.

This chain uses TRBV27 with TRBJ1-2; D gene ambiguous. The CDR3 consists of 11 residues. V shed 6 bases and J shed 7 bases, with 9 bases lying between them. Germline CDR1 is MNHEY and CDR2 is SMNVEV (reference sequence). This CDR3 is CASRAPGGYTF. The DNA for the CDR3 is TGTGCCAGCAGGGCCCCTGGTGGCTACACCTTC.

The CDR3, as DNA: TGTGCCAGCGGGGGCGACTCTGGAAACACCATATATTTT. This codes for CASGGDSGNTIYF. The rearrangement uses TRBV6-6 and TRBJ1-3, with D possibly matching TRBD1 (6 bases). Germline values: CDR1 MNHNY, CDR2 SVGAGI (reference sequence). The length of the CDR3 is 13 residues. V lost 8 bases and J 0 bases, leaving 8 bases between the germline ends.

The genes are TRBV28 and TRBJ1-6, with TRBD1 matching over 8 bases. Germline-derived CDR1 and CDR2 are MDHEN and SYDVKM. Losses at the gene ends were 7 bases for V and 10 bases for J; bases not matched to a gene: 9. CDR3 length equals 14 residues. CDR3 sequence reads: CASKSGQGRSPLHF. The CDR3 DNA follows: TGTGCCAGCAAGTCAGGACAGGGACGGTCACCCCTCCACTTT.

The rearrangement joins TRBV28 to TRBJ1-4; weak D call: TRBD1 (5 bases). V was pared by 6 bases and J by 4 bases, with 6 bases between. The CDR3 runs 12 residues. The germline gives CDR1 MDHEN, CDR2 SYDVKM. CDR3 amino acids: CASRGGNEKLFF. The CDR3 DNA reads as TGTGCCAGCAGGGGGGGTAATGAAAAACTGTTTTTT. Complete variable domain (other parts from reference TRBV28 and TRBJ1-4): DVKVTQSSRYLVKRTGEKVFLECVQDMDHENMFWYRQDPGLGLRLIYFSYDVKMKEKGDIPEGYSVSREKKERFSLILESASTNQTSMYLCASRGGNEKLFFGSGTQLSVL.

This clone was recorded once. The CDR3 here is CASSVYPNTEAFF. In nucleotides, the CDR3 is TGTGCCAGCAGCGTATATCCTAACACTGAAGCTTTCTTT. V is TRBV7-3 and J is TRBJ1-1; D remains unclear. The germline V and J ends were trimmed by 5 bases and 2 bases, with 9 bases remaining between them. In germline, CDR1 is SGHTA, CDR2 FQGTGA. The CDR3 contains 13 residues.

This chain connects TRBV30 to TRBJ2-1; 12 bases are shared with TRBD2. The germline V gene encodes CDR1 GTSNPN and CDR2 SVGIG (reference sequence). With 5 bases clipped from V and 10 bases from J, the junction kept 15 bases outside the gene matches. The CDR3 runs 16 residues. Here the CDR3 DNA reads TGTGCCTGGGTCCGACCGGGGACTAGCGGGCTGGGAGAGCAGTTCTTC. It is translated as CAWVRPGTSGLGEQFF.

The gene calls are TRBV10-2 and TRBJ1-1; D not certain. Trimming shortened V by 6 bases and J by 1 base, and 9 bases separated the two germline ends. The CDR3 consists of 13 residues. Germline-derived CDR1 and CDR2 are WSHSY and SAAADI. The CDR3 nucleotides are TGCGCCAGCAGCCGTTTACAGAACACTGAAGCTTTCTTT. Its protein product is CASSRLQNTEAFF.

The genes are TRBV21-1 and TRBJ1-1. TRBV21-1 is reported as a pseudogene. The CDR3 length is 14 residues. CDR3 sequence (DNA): TGTGCCAGCAGCAAAGTCTTGGGGGGCACTGAAGCTTTCTTT. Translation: CASSKVLGGTEAFF.

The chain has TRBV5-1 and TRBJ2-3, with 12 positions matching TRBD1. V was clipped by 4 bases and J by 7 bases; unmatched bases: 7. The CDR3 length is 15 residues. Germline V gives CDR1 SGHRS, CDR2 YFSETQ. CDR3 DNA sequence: TGCGCCAGCAGCGCGGGACAGGGGGCCTTGTATACGCAGTATTTT. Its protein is CASSAGQGALYTQYF.

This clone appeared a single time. The CDR3 DNA sequence: TGCGCCAGCAGCTTGCAGGGGCGGGGGAGCCCTGAAGCTTTCTTT. As protein: CASSLQGRGSPEAFF. The genes are TRBV5-1 and TRBJ1-1, with D possibly TRBD1 on 6 matching bases. The V gene's germline CDR1 is SGHRS and CDR2 YFSETQ. V lost 1 base and J 6 bases, leaving 16 bases between the germline ends. This CDR3 is 15 amino acids long.

Here the CDR3 DNA reads TGTGCCAGCTCAATTGACTACTACGAGCAGTACTTC. It codes for CASSIDYYEQYF. The chain employs TRBV18 and TRBJ2-7; a weak D match, TRBD2 (5 bases). The CDR3 is 12 amino acids. CDR1 is KGHSH and CDR2 is LQKENI in the germline V gene. Trimming left V 5 bases short and J 3 bases short, with 8 bases between.

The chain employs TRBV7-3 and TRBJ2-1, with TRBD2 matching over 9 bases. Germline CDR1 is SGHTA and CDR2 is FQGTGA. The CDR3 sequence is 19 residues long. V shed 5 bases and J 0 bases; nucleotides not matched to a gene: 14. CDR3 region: CASSARGGGGRDSYNEQFF. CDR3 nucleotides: TGTGCCAGCAGCGCCCGAGGGGGGGGCGGGAGGGACTCCTACAATGAGCAGTTCTTC.

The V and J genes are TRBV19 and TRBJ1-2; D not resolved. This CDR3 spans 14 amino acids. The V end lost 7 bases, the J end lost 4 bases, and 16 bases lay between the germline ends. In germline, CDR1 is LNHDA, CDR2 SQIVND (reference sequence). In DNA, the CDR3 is TGTGCCAGTAACCCACTCCGGGTCGGCTATGGCTACACCTTC. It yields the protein CASNPLRVGYGYTF. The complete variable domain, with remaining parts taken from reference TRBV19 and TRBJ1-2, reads DGGITQSPKYLFRKEGQNVTLSCEQNLNHDAMYWYRQDPGQGLRLIYYSQIVNDFQKGDIAEGYSVSREKKESFPLTVTSAQKNPTAFYLCASNPLRVGYGYTFGSGTRLTVV.

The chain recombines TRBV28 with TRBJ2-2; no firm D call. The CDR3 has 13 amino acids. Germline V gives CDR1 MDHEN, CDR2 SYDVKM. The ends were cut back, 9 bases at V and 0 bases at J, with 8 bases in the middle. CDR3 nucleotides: TGTGCCAGTAGAACTACGAACACCGGGGAGCTGTTTTTT. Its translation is CASRTTNTGELFF.

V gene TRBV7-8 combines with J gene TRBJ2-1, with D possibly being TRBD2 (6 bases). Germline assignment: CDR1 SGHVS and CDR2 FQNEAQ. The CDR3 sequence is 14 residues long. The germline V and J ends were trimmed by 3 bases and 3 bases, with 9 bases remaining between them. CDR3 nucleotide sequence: TGTGCCAGCAGCTTGGGGGGTCGCTACAATGAGCAGTTCTTC. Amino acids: CASSLGGRYNEQFF.

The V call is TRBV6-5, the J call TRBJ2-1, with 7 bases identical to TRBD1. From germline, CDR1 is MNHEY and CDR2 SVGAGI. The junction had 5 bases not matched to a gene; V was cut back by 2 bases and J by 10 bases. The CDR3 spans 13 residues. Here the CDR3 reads CASSYDRVREQFF. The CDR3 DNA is TGTGCCAGCAGTTACGACAGGGTGAGGGAGCAGTTCTTC.

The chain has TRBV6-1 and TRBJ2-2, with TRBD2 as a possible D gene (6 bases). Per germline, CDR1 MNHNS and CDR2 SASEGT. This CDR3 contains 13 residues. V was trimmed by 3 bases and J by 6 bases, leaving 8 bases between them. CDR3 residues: CASSEGGSGELFF. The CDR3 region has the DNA TGTGCCAGCAGTGAGGGGGGTTCCGGGGAGCTGTTTTTT.

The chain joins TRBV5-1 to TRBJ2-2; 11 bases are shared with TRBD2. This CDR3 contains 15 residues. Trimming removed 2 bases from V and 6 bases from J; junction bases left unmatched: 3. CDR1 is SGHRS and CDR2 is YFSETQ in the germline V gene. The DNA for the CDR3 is TGCGCCAGCAGCTTCTCTAGCGGGGGGTCCGGGGAGCTGTTTTTT. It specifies CASSFSSGGSGELFF. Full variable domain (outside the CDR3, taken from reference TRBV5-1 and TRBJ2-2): KAGVTQTPRYLIKTRGQQVTLSCSPISGHRSVSWYQQTPGQGLQFLFEYFSETQRNKGNFPGRFSGRQFSNSRSEMNVSTLELGDSALYLCASSFSSGGSGELFFGEGSRLTVL.

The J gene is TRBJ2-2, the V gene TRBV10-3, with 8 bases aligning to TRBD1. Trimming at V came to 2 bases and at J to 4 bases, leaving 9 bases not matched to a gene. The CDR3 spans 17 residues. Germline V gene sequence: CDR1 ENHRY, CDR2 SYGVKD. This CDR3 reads CAISEARQGRPTGELFF. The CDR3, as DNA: TGTGCCATCAGTGAGGCCCGACAGGGGCGGCCCACCGGGGAGCTGTTTTTT.

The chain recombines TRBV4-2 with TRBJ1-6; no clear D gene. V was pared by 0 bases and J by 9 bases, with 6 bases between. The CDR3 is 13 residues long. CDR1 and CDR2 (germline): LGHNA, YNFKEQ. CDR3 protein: CASSQEVSSPLHF. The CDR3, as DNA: TGTGCCAGCAGCCAAGAAGTGAGTTCACCCCTCCACTTT.

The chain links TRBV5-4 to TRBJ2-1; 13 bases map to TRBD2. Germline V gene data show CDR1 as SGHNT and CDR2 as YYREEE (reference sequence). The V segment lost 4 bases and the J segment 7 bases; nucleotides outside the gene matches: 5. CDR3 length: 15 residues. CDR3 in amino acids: CASSEGLAGPNEQFF. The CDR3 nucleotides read TGTGCCAGCAGCGAGGGACTAGCGGGACCAAATGAGCAGTTCTTC.